One and the same sample provided the 28 T cell receptor beta chains below, sequenced in a study of blood T cell repertoires in COVID-19. Only in-frame clones appear in the TCRdb table, and some are missing; sequencing was by immunoSEQ multiplex PCR. The table records 62,000 or so clones, approximately 92% of them present only once. The sequenced sample was peripheral blood. These receptors were collected from a man aged 50-60 years with acute or convalescent COVID-19.

This chain links TRBV2 with TRBJ2-7; 7 positions agree with TRBD1. This CDR3 has 16 residues. Germline assignment: CDR1 SNHLY and CDR2 FYNNEI. J lost 3 bases, V lost 6 bases, and 14 bases had no gene match. As DNA, the CDR3 is TGTGCCAGCAGAGAGACAGGGTTTAGAGCCCACTACGAGCAGTACTTC. Translated, it gives CASRETGFRAHYEQYF.

The rearrangement joins TRBV10-3 to TRBJ1-2, with D possibly matching TRBD1 (5 bases). The CDR3 loop spans 16 amino acids. Trimming cost V 10 bases and J 3 bases, with 24 bases left between them. Germline V gene lookup returns CDR1 ENHRY and CDR2 SYGVKD. The CDR3 nucleotides read TGTGCCACGTCAGCCGGGACGATGACGGGGGACTATGGCTACACCTTC. Encoded protein: CATSAGTMTGDYGYTF.

This clone was picked up a small number of times. The chain has TRBV11-3 and TRBJ1-1; no definite D call. CDR3 length: 19 residues. Germline CDR1 is SGHNT and CDR2 is YENEEA. V lost 0 bases, J lost 3 bases, and 23 bases lay in between. This chain's CDR3 is CASSLDTTFRKPNYTEAFF. CDR3 nucleotides: TGTGCCAGCAGCTTAGACACTACCTTTCGGAAACCGAACTACACTGAAGCTTTCTTT.

V gene TRBV11-2 combines with J gene TRBJ1-1, with D possibly matching TRBD1 (5 bases). V lost 7 bases and J 2 bases, leaving 14 bases between the germline ends. In germline, CDR1 is SGHAT, CDR2 FQNNGV. This CDR3 has 14 amino acids. This CDR3 reads CASILGGGNTEAFF. CDR3 bases: TGTGCCAGCATCTTGGGGGGGGGAAACACTGAAGCTTTCTTT.

The chain links TRBV7-3 to TRBJ2-7; 7 bases align to TRBD1. The V segment lost 1 base and the J segment 0 bases; nucleotides outside the gene matches: 3. The CDR3 covers 15 residues. Germline values: CDR1 SGHTA, CDR2 FQGTGA. The CDR3 coding sequence is TGTGCCAGCAGCTTAAACAGGGGAAGCTCCTACGAGCAGTACTTC. Protein: CASSLNRGSSYEQYF.

The CDR3 is CASSPLQGARGKLFF. The CDR3, as DNA: TGTGCCAGTAGTCCCTTACAGGGGGCGAGAGGAAAACTGTTTTTT. The chain employs TRBV19 and TRBJ1-4, with 9 bases fitting TRBD1. Germline values: CDR1 LNHDA, CDR2 SQIVND (reference sequence). V lost 5 bases to trimming and J lost 10 bases; unmatched junction nucleotides: 11. The CDR3 is 15 residues long. Supplemented by reference TRBV19 and TRBJ1-4, the full variable domain reads DGGITQSPKYLFRKEGQNVTLSCEQNLNHDAMYWYRQDPGQGLRLIYYSQIVNDFQKGDIAEGYSVSREKKESFPLTVTSAQKNPTAFYLCASSPLQGARGKLFFGSGTQLSVL.

This chain links TRBV19 with TRBJ2-3; the match to TRBD2 covers 12 bases. J lost 2 bases, V lost 4 bases, and 16 bases had no gene match. CDR3 length equals 20 residues. CDR1 and CDR2 (germline): LNHDA, SQIVND (reference sequence). This CDR3 reads CASSNPPPERLAGDTDTQYF. CDR3 sequence (DNA): TGTGCCAGTAGTAACCCCCCACCCGAAAGACTAGCGGGAGACACAGATACGCAGTATTTT.

The rearrangement uses TRBV5-1 and TRBJ2-3; 9 bases align to TRBD2. Germline loops: CDR1 SGHRS, CDR2 YFSETQ. The trim removed 4 bases at V and 2 bases at J, leaving 8 bases unmatched. The CDR3 is 16 residues long. In nucleotides, the CDR3 is TGCGCCAGCAGCGTGACTAGCGGAGTAATCACAGATACGCAGTATTTT. Amino acid sequence: CASSVTSGVITDTQYF. Combining the CDR3 with reference TRBV5-1 and TRBJ2-3 gives the whole variable domain KAGVTQTPRYLIKTRGQQVTLSCSPISGHRSVSWYQQTPGQGLQFLFEYFSETQRNKGNFPGRFSGRQFSNSRSEMNVSTLELGDSALYLCASSVTSGVITDTQYFGPGTRLTVL.

This chain joins TRBV29-1 and TRBJ1-1, with D possibly matching TRBD1 (6 bases). Germline CDR1 SQVTM, CDR2 ANQGSEA. This CDR3 is built from 14 residues. V lost 2 bases and J 5 bases, leaving 15 bases between the germline ends. The CDR3 nucleotides are TGCAGCGTTGAAAACTGGGGGCGGCGGACTGAAGCTTTCTTT. Translating it yields CSVENWGRRTEAFF.

The J gene is TRBJ2-2, the V gene TRBV9; a possible D gene is TRBD2 (5 bases). Deletions cut 3 bases from V and 5 bases from J, with 17 bases between. The CDR3 is 16 amino acids. Germline loops: CDR1 SGDLS, CDR2 YYNGEE. The CDR3 DNA sequence: TGTGCCAGCAGCGCACCATCGGGATCCCTGACCGGGGAGCTGTTTTTT. Translated, it gives CASSAPSGSLTGELFF.

The chain uses TRBV2 and TRBJ1-4; TRBD1 aligns across 8 bases. The CDR3 has 15 residues. Germline V gene lookup returns CDR1 SNHLY and CDR2 FYNNEI. Trimming removed 6 bases from V and 7 bases from J; junction bases left unmatched: 10. CDR3 sequence: CASSLGQGGSEKLFF. The CDR3 nucleotides read TGTGCCAGCAGCCTCGGACAGGGTGGGTCTGAAAAACTGTTTTTT.

The J gene is TRBJ2-5, the V gene TRBV28, with TRBD2 as a possible D gene (7 bases). This CDR3 has 13 amino acids. V was shortened by 3 bases and J by 7 bases, with 12 bases between the two germline ends. Germline V lookup: CDR1 MDHEN, CDR2 SYDVKM. The CDR3 DNA follows: TGTGCCAGCAGTTTCGGGGGCGGGGGGACCCAGTACTTC. Its protein is CASSFGGGGTQYF.

The chain links TRBV28 to TRBJ1-3; 9 bases match TRBD1. Germline-derived CDR1 and CDR2 are MDHEN and SYDVKM. This CDR3 comprises 16 residues. Germline trimming cut 6 bases from V and 4 bases from J; bases unmatched to any gene: 10. The CDR3 region has the DNA TGTGCCAGCAGCCGAACCGGGACAGGGTACGGAAACACCATATATTTT. Translated: CASSRTGTGYGNTIYF.

The CDR3 protein is CATLAGYGYTF. CDR3 DNA sequence: TGTGCCACCCTGGCGGGCTATGGCTACACCTTC. V gene TRBV19 combines with J gene TRBJ1-2, with no clear D. Deletions cut 10 bases from V and 4 bases from J, with 10 bases between. Germline V gene data show CDR1 as LNHDA and CDR2 as SQIVND (reference sequence). The CDR3 loop spans 11 amino acids.

This rearrangement joins TRBV5-1 to TRBJ2-7; 9 positions agree with TRBD1. CDR3 length equals 15 residues. CDR1 and CDR2 from the germline V gene are SGHRS and YFSETQ. The V gene end was trimmed by 0 bases and the J gene end by 3 bases; junction bases not matched to a gene: 4. In DNA, the CDR3 is TGCGCCAGCAGCTTGGTTTTGACAGGGGGCTACGAGCAGTACTTC. Translating it yields CASSLVLTGGYEQYF. Based on the CDR3 plus reference TRBV5-1 and TRBJ2-7, the full variable domain is KAGVTQTPRYLIKTRGQQVTLSCSPISGHRSVSWYQQTPGQGLQFLFEYFSETQRNKGNFPGRFSGRQFSNSRSEMNVSTLELGDSALYLCASSLVLTGGYEQYFGPGTRLTVT.

This clone was recorded once. The chain is built from TRBV28 and TRBJ1-5; D might be TRBD1 (6 bases). The V gene lost 6 bases and the J gene lost 4 bases, with 22 bases spanning the gap. CDR3 length: 17 amino acids. Germline assignment: CDR1 MDHEN and CDR2 SYDVKM. CDR3: CASRTRTTDRKNQPQHF. CDR3 sequence (DNA): TGTGCCAGCAGGACCCGAACTACCGACAGGAAAAATCAGCCCCAGCATTTT.

The gene calls are TRBV24-1 and TRBJ1-1, with D possibly matching TRBD1 (6 bases). The V end was cut by 0 bases, the J end by 3 bases, with 10 bases between. The CDR3 runs to 15 residues. The germline V gene has CDR1 KGHDR and CDR2 SFDVKD. CDR3 in DNA: TGTGCCACCAGTGATTTGTTGGGGGCGTACACTGAAGCTTTCTTT. It yields the protein CATSDLLGAYTEAFF.

This clone was observed a handful of times. The sample has other DNA sequences that encode this CDR3 too. The chain employs TRBV24-1 and TRBJ2-5, with TRBD1 as a possible D gene (6 bases). CDR3 size: 14 residues. Germline V gene lookup returns CDR1 KGHDR and CDR2 SFDVKD. V shed 3 bases and J shed 5 bases, with 12 bases lying between them. The CDR3 sequence is CATSDTGTGETQYF. Written as DNA, the CDR3 is TGTGCCACCAGTGATACAGGGACCGGGGAGACCCAGTACTTC.

The chain employs TRBV27 and TRBJ2-3; 12 bases fit TRBD1. Germline V gives CDR1 MNHEY, CDR2 SMNVEV (reference sequence). CDR3 length equals 16 residues. J gave up 1 base and V 4 bases, and 3 bases lay outside the gene matches. The CDR3 DNA sequence: TGTGCCAGCAGTTGGGACAGGGGGCTCGGCACAGATACGCAGTATTTT. Amino acids: CASSWDRGLGTDTQYF.

This clone has a single count. Here the CDR3 DNA reads TGTGCCAGCAGCTTAGTTGAGGATAAGGAGACCCAGTACTTC. It specifies CASSLVEDKETQYF. This chain connects TRBV7-6 to TRBJ2-5; no clear D gene. This CDR3 comprises 14 residues. The ends were cut back, 1 base at V and 5 bases at J, with 11 bases in the middle. Germline CDR1 and CDR2: SGHVS and FNYEAQ.

The V gene is TRBV19, the J gene TRBJ2-3; D perhaps matches TRBD2 (5 bases). V lost 2 bases and J 0 bases, leaving 9 bases between the germline ends. CDR1 is LNHDA, CDR2 SQIVND, per germline (reference sequence). The CDR3 length is 15 residues. The CDR3 loop is CASSIRRASTDTQYF. In DNA, the CDR3 is TGTGCCAGTAGTATAAGGCGGGCTAGCACAGATACGCAGTATTTT.

This chain joins TRBV24-1 and TRBJ2-2; D not certain. From germline, CDR1 is KGHDR and CDR2 SFDVKD. This CDR3 contains 13 residues. Between the trimmed V and J ends, which lost 6 bases and 3 bases, there was a span of 7 bases. Here the CDR3 reads CATSWQDTGELFF. The CDR3 DNA reads as TGTGCCACCAGTTGGCAGGACACCGGGGAGCTGTTTTTT.

The chain is built from TRBV28 and TRBJ2-1; 7 bases line up with TRBD2. CDR3 length equals 17 residues. Looked up from germline, CDR1 is MDHEN and CDR2 is SYDVKM. Trimming took 5 bases from V and 10 from J; bases not matched to a gene: 20. The CDR3 reads CASSPHGQGREELEQFF. In DNA form, the CDR3 reads TGTGCCAGCAGTCCCCACGGCCAGGGTCGGGAGGAGTTAGAGCAGTTCTTC.

The CDR3 spells CASSQEWAQTSQGIQYF. CDR3 bases: TGCGCCAGCAGCCAAGAGTGGGCGCAGACCTCCCAGGGGATTCAGTACTTC. The chain combines TRBV4-3 with TRBJ2-4; D perhaps matches TRBD1 (6 bases). The CDR3 is 17 amino acids. Trimming shortened V by 0 bases and J by 10 bases, and 22 bases separated the two germline ends. Per the germline V gene, CDR1 is LGHNA and CDR2 is YSLEER.

This chain joins TRBV11-2 and TRBJ2-3; 15 bases are a match to TRBD2. The V gene end was trimmed by 1 base and the J gene end by 6 bases; junction bases not matched to a gene: 5. The CDR3 totals 17 residues. Germline V lookup: CDR1 SGHAT, CDR2 FQNNGV. In DNA form, the CDR3 reads TGTGCCAGCAGCTTAGGTCGCGGGACTAGCGGGAGGGATACGCAGTATTTT. Amino acids: CASSLGRGTSGRDTQYF.

V and J are TRBV5-1 and TRBJ1-6; TRBD1 might be the D (5 bases). Between the trimmed V and J ends, which lost 1 base and 7 bases, there was a span of 9 bases. Germline V gene data show CDR1 as SGHRS and CDR2 as YFSETQ. The CDR3 runs 14 residues. This CDR3 is CASSLRQGNSPLHF. Here the CDR3 DNA reads TGCGCCAGCAGCTTGCGGCAGGGAAATTCACCCCTCCACTTT.

The V and J genes are TRBV11-3 and TRBJ2-1; TRBD2 matches 13 bases. Germline-derived CDR1 and CDR2 are SGHNT and YENEEA. Trimming removed 4 bases from V and 8 bases from J; junction bases left unmatched: 5. This CDR3 is 15 amino acids long. CDR3 sequence reads: CASSSGLAGADEQFF. CDR3 DNA sequence: TGTGCCAGCAGCTCCGGACTAGCGGGAGCGGATGAGCAGTTCTTC.

CDR3 coding DNA: TGTGCCAGCAGTTACGAGGCAGCTCCAAATCAGCCCCAGCATTTT. This translates into CASSYEAAPNQPQHF. V is TRBV6-5 and J is TRBJ1-5; D is uncertain. The ends were cut back, 2 bases at V and 4 bases at J, with 12 bases in the middle. CDR1 is MNHEY, CDR2 SVGAGI, per germline. The CDR3 totals 15 residues.